These 2 T cell receptor beta chains originate from one sample sequenced in a study of T cell repertoires in cytomegalovirus infection (dated by TCRdb to between 2017 and 2020). The sequencer listed for this sample is Illumina HiSeq 1500. TCRdb passed the public sequencing reads through fastp at Q25 and MiXCR, retaining productive beta sequences. Duplicate CDR3 protein sequences are folded into a single record with the most common DNA and genes. In all, the sample holds under 100,000 distinct CDR3 sequences, and approximately 3.7% of those were seen once. Of the sample, over 4.5% falls within the top ten clones. The sequenced material came from PBMCs. The receptors stem from a human donor in good health (CMV status not recorded). Some clones in this sample may be carry-over from other donors' samples.

This clonotype was recorded many times. The chain combines TRBV28 with TRBJ1-1; D is undetermined. The ends were cut back, 6 bases at V and 0 bases at J, with 14 bases in the middle. The CDR3 covers 15 residues. Looked up from germline, CDR1 is MDHEN and CDR2 is SYDVKM. The CDR3 sequence is CASRGSRLMNTEAFF. In nucleotides, the CDR3 is TGTGCCAGCAGAGGGTCGAGGCTGATGAACACTGAAGCTTTCTTT.

This clonotype was seen repeatedly, ten times or more. J is TRBJ2-5 and V is TRBV11-1; no clear D gene. Germline CDR1 and CDR2: SGHAT and FQDESV (reference sequence). This CDR3 contains 14 residues. V gave up 6 bases and J gave up 4 bases, with 15 bases separating them. The CDR3 DNA is TGTGCCAGCAGGCAAAGCTGGGCCGGAGAGACCCAGTACTTC. Its protein product is CASRQSWAGETQYF. Variable domain in full (rest from reference TRBV11-1 and TRBJ2-5): EAEVAQSPRYKITEKSQAVAFWCDPISGHATLYWYRQILGQGPELLVQFQDESVVDDSQLPKDRFSAERLKGVDSTLKIQPAELGDSAMYLCASRQSWAGETQYFGPGTRLLVL.